This record covers a single T cell receptor beta chain. The data were obtained in a study of cytomegalovirus exposure and HLA in healthy donors. PCR employed 60 Vbeta and 13 Jbeta primers. Data came from immunoSEQ multiplex PCR; TCRdb stores just in-frame clones and leaves some out. The sample includes roughly 180,000 clones, 80% of them seen just once. Trimming left V 0 bases short and J 0 bases short, with 13 bases between. Per the germline V gene, CDR1 is SGHRS and CDR2 is YFSETQ. CDR3 length equals 17 residues. The sequence came from a woman aged 45-60 years in good health and CMV-seropositive. The chain has TRBV5-1 and TRBJ2-1, with TRBD2 as a possible D gene (6 bases). The sample consisted of PBMCs. The CDR3 sequence is CASSLVGGESSYNEQFF. CDR3 in DNA: TGCGCCAGCAGCTTGGTCGGCGGGGAGAGCTCCTACAATGAGCAGTTCTTC. The full variable domain, its missing parts supplied by reference TRBV5-1 and TRBJ2-1, is KAGVTQTPRYLIKTRGQQVTLSCSPISGHRSVSWYQQTPGQGLQFLFEYFSETQRNKGNFPGRFSGRQFSNSRSEMNVSTLELGDSALYLCASSLVGGESSYNEQFFGPGTRLTVL.